The subject of this entry is one T cell receptor beta chain. The data were produced by immunoSEQ multiplex PCR, yet TCRdb's version contains in-frame clones alone and is incomplete. The sample has about 330,000 clones; roughly 87% are singletons. The sample belongs to a study of blood T cell repertoires in COVID-19. V was cut by 10 bases and J by 3 bases, with 16 bases left in between. This CDR3 region has 13 residues. Germline V gives CDR1 SNHLY, CDR2 FYNNEI. The rearrangement links TRBV2 to TRBJ2-7, with D tentatively TRBD1 (6 bases). The source is a man aged 25-40 years with COVID-19, enrolled during active disease. The specimen sequenced was peripheral blood. The CDR3 here is CATQTGRHYEQYF. The CDR3 DNA is TGTGCCACGCAGACAGGCCGCCACTACGAGCAGTACTTC.